The 27 T cell receptor beta chains in this list originate from one sample, sequenced in a study of T cell changes during pregnancy in multiple sclerosis. Assay used: immunoSEQ multiplex PCR; TCRdb lists only in-frame clones, some missing. Of 69,000 or so clones in the sample, roughly 90% were seen once. Sequences were derived from peripheral blood, sampled in the third trimester of pregnancy. Receptor source: a female donor with multiple sclerosis, enrolled in a pregnancy study.

This chain uses TRBV5-1 with TRBJ1-1, with TRBD1 matching 7 bases. The CDR3 length is 15 residues. In germline, CDR1 is SGHRS, CDR2 YFSETQ. J lost 8 bases, V lost 4 bases, and 14 bases had no gene match. This CDR3 reads CASSPSDRPPEEAFF. The DNA of the CDR3 is TGCGCCAGCAGCCCTTCGGACAGGCCCCCCGAAGAAGCTTTCTTT.

The rearrangement joins TRBV7-6 to TRBJ1-4; possible D gene TRBD1, 5 bases. CDR1 is SGHVS, CDR2 FNYEAQ, per germline. Trimming removed 5 bases from V and 3 bases from J, with 16 bases in between. The CDR3 contains 16 residues. The CDR3 spells CASSPAGWGPNEKLFF. As DNA, the CDR3 is TGTGCCAGCAGCCCCGCGGGATGGGGACCTAATGAAAAACTGTTTTTT.

The J gene is TRBJ2-4, the V gene TRBV10-1, with D possibly being TRBD1 (7 bases). The CDR3 is made up of 14 amino acids. The germline gives CDR1 WNHNN, CDR2 SYGVQD (reference sequence). The V end was cut by 2 bases, the J end by 6 bases, with 11 bases between. In nucleotides, the CDR3 is TGCGCCAGCAGTGAGGGGACAGCGGGAAACATTCAGTACTTC. It specifies CASSEGTAGNIQYF.

The chain has TRBV10-3 and TRBJ2-3; D possibly corresponds to TRBD1 (8 bases). The CDR3 extends over 15 amino acids. V lost 3 bases and J 3 bases, leaving 13 bases between the germline ends. Germline V lookup: CDR1 ENHRY, CDR2 SYGVKD. The CDR3 loop is CAISEQGGPTDTQYF. CDR3 DNA: TGTGCCATCAGTGAACAGGGGGGGCCAACAGATACGCAGTATTTT.

This clone has a single count. V usage is TRBV10-1 and J usage is TRBJ1-4; a possible D gene is TRBD1 (6 bases). Per the germline V gene, CDR1 is WNHNN and CDR2 is SYGVQD (reference sequence). CDR3 length: 15 residues. Trimming removed 7 bases at V and 8 bases at J, with 20 bases between. CDR3: CASTPITGLREKLFF. The CDR3 DNA sequence: TGCGCCAGCACTCCCATCACAGGGCTGCGGGAAAAACTGTTTTTT.

The chain links TRBV18 to TRBJ2-6; 8 bases line up with TRBD2. The CDR3 totals 21 residues. CDR1 is KGHSH and CDR2 is LQKENI in the germline V gene. Trimming at V came to 2 bases and at J to 1 base, leaving 16 bases not matched to a gene. In DNA, the CDR3 is TGTGCCAGCTCACCAAGGGAACTAGCGGCTTGGGTCCAATCTGGGGCCAACGTCCTGACTTTC. Translation gives CASSPRELAAWVQSGANVLTF.

J is TRBJ2-7 and V is TRBV5-4; 7 nucleotides match TRBD2. This CDR3 is built from 15 residues. The ends lost 4 bases at V and 2 bases at J; junction bases unmatched: 9. Germline CDR1 SGHNT, CDR2 YYREEE (reference sequence). The CDR3 is CASSSYRDYAYEQYF. CDR3 DNA sequence: TGTGCCAGCAGCAGTTACCGGGACTATGCCTACGAGCAGTACTTC.

The chain recombines TRBV7-9 with TRBJ1-2; TRBD1 aligns across 7 bases. V shed 4 bases, J shed 7 bases, and the junction held 6 bases outside the gene matches. Per the germline V gene, CDR1 is SEHNR and CDR2 is FQNEAQ (reference sequence). This CDR3 contains 13 residues. CDR3 DNA: TGTGCCAGCAGCTGGAGACAGGGTTTTGGCTACACCTTC. The encoded protein is CASSWRQGFGYTF.

The rearrangement uses TRBV5-6 and TRBJ2-3; weak D call: TRBD2 (6 bases). Germline CDR1 is SGHDT and CDR2 is YYEEEE. The CDR3 is 15 amino acids. V lost 3 bases and J 0 bases, leaving 11 bases between the germline ends. Here the CDR3 reads CASSSLGTSTDTQYF. The DNA of the CDR3 is TGTGCCAGCAGCTCTCTCGGGACTAGCACAGATACGCAGTATTTT.

The chain has TRBV11-3 and TRBJ2-2, with 8 bases fitting TRBD1. Trimming removed 4 bases from V and 1 base from J; junction bases left unmatched: 2. Germline V gene lookup returns CDR1 SGHNT and CDR2 YENEEA. The CDR3 extends over 15 amino acids. CDR3 region: CASSSGTGNTGELFF. For the CDR3, the DNA is TGTGCCAGCAGCTCCGGGACAGGGAACACCGGGGAGCTGTTTTTT.

This clone is a singleton in its sample. The gene calls are TRBV5-5 and TRBJ2-7; 13 nucleotides align to TRBD2. CDR3 length equals 18 residues. Looked up from germline, CDR1 is SGHKS and CDR2 is YYEKEE (reference sequence). V lost 0 bases, J lost 4 bases, and 10 bases stayed unmatched. CDR3: CASSLGLAGGTLLYEQYF. DNA for the CDR3: TGTGCCAGCAGCTTGGGACTAGCGGGGGGCACCCTCTTGTACGAGCAGTACTTC.

This clone was seen once. The chain uses TRBV14 and TRBJ2-2; possibly TRBD1 for D (6 bases). The V end lost 4 bases, the J end lost 1 base, and 13 bases lay between the germline ends. There are 16 residues in the CDR3. Germline V lookup: CDR1 SGHDN, CDR2 FVKESK. CDR3 loop: CASSPSRTENTGELFF. For the CDR3, the DNA is TGTGCCAGCAGCCCTAGTAGGACAGAGAACACCGGGGAGCTGTTTTTT. The full variable domain, in which reference TRBV14 and TRBJ2-2 provide the parts outside the CDR3, is EAGVTQFPSHSVIEKGQTVTLRCDPISGHDNLYWYRRVMGKEIKFLLHFVKESKQDESGMPNNRFLAERTGGTYSTLKVQPAELEDSGVYFCASSPSRTENTGELFFGEGSRLTVL.

The chain carries TRBV7-2 and TRBJ2-6; a weak D match, TRBD1 (5 bases). The V end lost 3 bases, the J end lost 0 bases, and 6 bases lay between the germline ends. The germline CDR1 and CDR2 sequences are SGHTA and FQGNSA. The CDR3 length is 15 residues. CDR3 DNA: TGTGCCAGCAGCTTGGACACCTCTGGGGCCAACGTCCTGACTTTC. It is translated as CASSLDTSGANVLTF.

The chain links TRBV21-1 to TRBJ2-1; no check of the table's D call, TRBD2, against the DNA was made. TRBV21-1 counts as a pseudogene. CDR3 length: 20 residues. In nucleotides, the CDR3 is TGTGCCAGCAGCAAACTTGGGACTAGCGGGGGGGCCGGCTCCTACAATGAGCAGTTCTTC. Its translation: CASSKLGTSGGAGSYNEQFF.

The V gene is TRBV7-8, the J gene TRBJ1-3; D unresolved. V shed 1 base and J shed 6 bases, with 4 bases lying between them. Looked up from germline, CDR1 is SGHVS and CDR2 is FQNEAQ. The CDR3 sequence is 12 residues long. CDR3 amino acids: CASSLVLNTIYF. In DNA, the CDR3 is TGTGCCAGCAGCTTAGTCCTAAACACCATATATTTT.

The chain uses TRBV2 and TRBJ1-1; the D gene is possibly TRBD1 (5 bases). Looked up from germline, CDR1 is SNHLY and CDR2 is FYNNEI. This CDR3 comprises 18 residues. V was shortened by 0 bases and J by 4 bases, with 21 bases between the two germline ends. The CDR3, as DNA: TGTGCCAGCAGTGAAGCGCGGGGCAGGCCAGAATTAGGCACTGAAGCTTTCTTT. Its translation: CASSEARGRPELGTEAFF.

The chain links TRBV5-1 to TRBJ1-1, with no clear D. From germline, CDR1 is SGHRS and CDR2 YFSETQ. CDR3 length equals 13 residues. Trimming cost V 4 bases and J 0 bases, with 7 bases left between them. The CDR3 protein is CASSEGMNTEAFF. As DNA, the CDR3 is TGCGCCAGCAGCGAGGGAATGAACACTGAAGCTTTCTTT. Full variable domain (rest looked up from reference TRBV5-1 and TRBJ1-1): KAGVTQTPRYLIKTRGQQVTLSCSPISGHRSVSWYQQTPGQGLQFLFEYFSETQRNKGNFPGRFSGRQFSNSRSEMNVSTLELGDSALYLCASSEGMNTEAFFGQGTRLTVV.

The chain combines TRBV18 with TRBJ2-6, with D unresolved. CDR1 is KGHSH and CDR2 is LQKENI in the germline V gene. This CDR3 comprises 14 residues. V lost 8 bases and J lost 1, with 9 bases in between. The CDR3 bases are TGTGCCAGCGCAGAACAATCTGGGGCCAACGTCCTGACTTTC. This gives the protein CASAEQSGANVLTF.

This clone has just one count. The chain couples TRBV19 to TRBJ2-7, with TRBD1 identical over 10 bases. The CDR3 runs 14 residues. Germline V gene data show CDR1 as LNHDA and CDR2 as SQIVND (reference sequence). V dropped 7 bases and J dropped 3; count of bases not matched to a gene: 6. The CDR3 coding sequence is TGTGCCAGTAAGGGACAGGGGTCACACTACGAGCAGTACTTC. It codes for CASKGQGSHYEQYF.

The chain has TRBV7-3 and TRBJ2-5; D is uncertain. The CDR3 sequence is 13 residues long. Germline V gives CDR1 SGHTA, CDR2 FQGTGA. The germline V and J ends were trimmed by 4 bases and 2 bases, with 8 bases remaining between them. For the CDR3, the DNA is TGTGCCAGCAGCTCCCAGTCACAAGAGACCCAGTACTTC. Translating gives CASSSQSQETQYF.

The V and J genes are TRBV6-5 and TRBJ2-7, with D perhaps TRBD2 (5 bases). The germline CDR1 and CDR2 sequences are MNHEY and SVGAGI. This CDR3 is 16 amino acids long. The V end was cut by 0 bases, the J end by 0 bases, with 12 bases between. Here the CDR3 reads CASSYSSETSSYEQYF. CDR3 nucleotides: TGTGCCAGCAGTTACTCTAGCGAAACGAGCTCCTACGAGCAGTACTTC.

In its sample, this clone was seen once. The chain links TRBV7-9 to TRBJ2-3; tentatively, D is TRBD2 (6 bases). CDR3 size: 15 residues. V lost 3 bases and J 5 bases, leaving 15 bases between the germline ends. Germline CDR1 SEHNR, CDR2 FQNEAQ (reference sequence). The CDR3 DNA sequence: TGTGCCAGCAGCTTTTGGGGGACTCCCGGAGATACGCAGTATTTT. Its protein is CASSFWGTPGDTQYF.

The CDR3 protein is CASFGPGQRNYGYTF. Written as DNA, the CDR3 is TGTGCCAGCTTCGGTCCGGGACAGCGTAACTATGGCTACACCTTC. The V gene is TRBV6-1, the J gene TRBJ1-2; 7 positions agree with TRBD1. Per the germline V gene, CDR1 is MNHNS and CDR2 is SASEGT. The CDR3 has 15 amino acids. Trimming took 8 bases from V and 1 from J; bases not matched to a gene: 10.

V is TRBV30 and J is TRBJ1-5; 8 bases line up with TRBD1. Per germline, CDR1 GTSNPN and CDR2 SVGIG (reference sequence). V was pared by 5 bases and J by 7 bases, with 7 bases of the junction left unmatched. The CDR3 spans 13 residues. CDR3 sequence reads: CAWSQGARQPQHF. CDR3 nucleotides: TGTGCCTGGTCTCAGGGGGCGCGGCAGCCCCAGCATTTT.

The table lists this clone with a count of one. This chain links TRBV9 with TRBJ1-2; D gene ambiguous. Per germline, CDR1 SGDLS and CDR2 YYNGEE. V shed 3 bases and J shed 8 bases, with 17 bases lying between them. This CDR3 region has 14 residues. Here the CDR3 reads CASSGAGTIRGYTF. CDR3 coding DNA: TGTGCCAGCAGCGGGGCAGGTACGATTCGGGGCTACACCTTC.

The CDR3 here is CASRDRGSSYEQYF. CDR3 DNA: TGTGCCAGCAGGGACAGGGGCAGCTCCTACGAGCAGTACTTC. The chain combines TRBV28 with TRBJ2-7, with 9 positions matching TRBD1. The germline V gene has CDR1 MDHEN and CDR2 SYDVKM. CDR3 length: 14 amino acids. Trimming removed 6 bases from V and 0 bases from J; junction bases left unmatched: 3.

The chain carries TRBV11-2 and TRBJ2-7; D gene uncertain. Germline CDR1 and CDR2: SGHAT and FQNNGV. Trimming left V 1 base short and J 2 bases short, with 9 bases between. The length of the CDR3 is 14 residues. For the CDR3, the DNA is TGTGCCAGCAGCTTAGTCACGGGTGCCTACGAGCAGTACTTC. This gives the protein CASSLVTGAYEQYF.